Sequencing of this T cell receptor (beta chain) was carried out in a study of blood T cell repertoires in COVID-19. Clones were read by immunoSEQ multiplex PCR, and TCRdb kept only the in-frame ones, dropping some. This table has some 370,000 clones, roughly 87% appearing once. J lost 0 bases, V lost 6 bases, and 2 bases had no gene match. Germline CDR1 and CDR2: MDHEN and SYDVKM. The CDR3 consists of 14 residues. This clone was recorded once. Sequencing was carried out using PBMCs or T cells enriched from blood (not recorded which). The chain employs TRBV28 and TRBJ1-1; TRBD1 matches 9 bases. The receptor was derived from a woman aged 50 to 65 who had recovered from COVID-19. The CDR3 reads CASRGQGMNTEAFF. The CDR3 DNA sequence: TGTGCCAGCAGGGGACAGGGTATGAACACTGAAGCTTTCTTT.